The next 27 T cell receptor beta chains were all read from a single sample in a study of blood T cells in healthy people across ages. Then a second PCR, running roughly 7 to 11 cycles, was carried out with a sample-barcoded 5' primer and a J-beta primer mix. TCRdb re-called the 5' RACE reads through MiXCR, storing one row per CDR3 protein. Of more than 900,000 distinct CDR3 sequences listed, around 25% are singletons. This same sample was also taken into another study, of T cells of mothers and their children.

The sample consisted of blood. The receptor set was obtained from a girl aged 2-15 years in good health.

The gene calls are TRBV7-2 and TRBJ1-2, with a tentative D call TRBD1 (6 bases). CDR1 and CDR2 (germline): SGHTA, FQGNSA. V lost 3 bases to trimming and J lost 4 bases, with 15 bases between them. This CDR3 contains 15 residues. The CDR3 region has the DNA TGTGCCAGCAGCTTTTCCACAGGGCAGGCCTATGGCTACACCTTC. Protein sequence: CASSFSTGQAYGYTF.

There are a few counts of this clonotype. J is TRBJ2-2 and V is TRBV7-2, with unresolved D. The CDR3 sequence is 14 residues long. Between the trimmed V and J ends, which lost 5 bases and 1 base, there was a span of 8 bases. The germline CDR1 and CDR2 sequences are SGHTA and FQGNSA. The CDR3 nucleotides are TGTGCCAGCAGCCAATCCGGGAACACCGGGGAGCTGTTTTTT. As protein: CASSQSGNTGELFF.

The CDR3 sequence is CASSQDWDTPPSYEQYF. The DNA of the CDR3 is TGCGCCAGCAGCCAAGATTGGGACACCCCTCCCTCCTACGAGCAGTACTTC. The V gene is TRBV4-3, the J gene TRBJ2-7, with a tentative D call TRBD1 (6 bases). The CDR3 runs 17 residues. Germline CDR1 LGHNA, CDR2 YSLEER. V lost 0 bases, J lost 0 bases, and 15 bases lay in between.

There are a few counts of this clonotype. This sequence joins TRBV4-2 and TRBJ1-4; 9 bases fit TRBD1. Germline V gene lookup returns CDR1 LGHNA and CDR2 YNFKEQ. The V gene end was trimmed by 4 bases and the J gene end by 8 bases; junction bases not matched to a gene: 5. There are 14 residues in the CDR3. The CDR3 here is CASSRGGTGEKLFF. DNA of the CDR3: TGTGCCAGCAGCCGCGGAGGGACAGGGGAAAAACTGTTTTTT.

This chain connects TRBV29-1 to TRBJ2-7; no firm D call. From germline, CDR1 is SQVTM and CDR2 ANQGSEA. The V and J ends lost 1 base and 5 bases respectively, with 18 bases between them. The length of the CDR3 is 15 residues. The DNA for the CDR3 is TGCAGCGTTGAAGTTTGGCAGCGAAATACCAACGAGCAGTACTTC. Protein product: CSVEVWQRNTNEQYF.

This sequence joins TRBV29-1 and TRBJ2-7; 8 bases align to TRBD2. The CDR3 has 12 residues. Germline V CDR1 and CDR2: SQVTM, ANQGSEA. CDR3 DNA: TGCGGCGCAGAAGCGGGAGTGGATGAGCAGTACTTC. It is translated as CGAEAGVDEQYF.

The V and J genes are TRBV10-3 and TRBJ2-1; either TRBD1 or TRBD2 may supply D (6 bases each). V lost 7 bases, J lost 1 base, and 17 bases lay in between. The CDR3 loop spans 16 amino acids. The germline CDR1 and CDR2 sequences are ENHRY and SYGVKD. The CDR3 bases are TGTGCCATCACGGTGGTCGGGGGCGTATCCTACAATGAGCAGTTCTTC. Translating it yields CAITVVGGVSYNEQFF.

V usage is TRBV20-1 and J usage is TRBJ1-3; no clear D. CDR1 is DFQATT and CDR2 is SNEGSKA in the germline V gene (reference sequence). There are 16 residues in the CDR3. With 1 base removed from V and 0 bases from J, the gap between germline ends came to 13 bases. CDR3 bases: TGCAGTGCTAGAGGTGTCTTCGAACCCTCTGGAAACACCATATATTTT. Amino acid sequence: CSARGVFEPSGNTIYF.

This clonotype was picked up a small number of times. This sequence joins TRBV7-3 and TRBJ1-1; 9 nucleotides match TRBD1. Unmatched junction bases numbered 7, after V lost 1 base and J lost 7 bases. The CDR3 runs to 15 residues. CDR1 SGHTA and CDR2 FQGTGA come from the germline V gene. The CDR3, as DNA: TGTGCCAGCAGCTTAAACTGGGACAGGGCCGATGAAGCTTTCTTT. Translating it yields CASSLNWDRADEAFF.

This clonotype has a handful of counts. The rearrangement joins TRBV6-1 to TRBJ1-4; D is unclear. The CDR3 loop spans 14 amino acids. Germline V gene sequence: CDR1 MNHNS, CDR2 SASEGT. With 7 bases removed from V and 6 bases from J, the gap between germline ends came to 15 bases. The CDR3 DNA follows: TGTGCCAGCACCAGGACGGCAGGATATGAAAAACTGTTTTTT. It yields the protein CASTRTAGYEKLFF.

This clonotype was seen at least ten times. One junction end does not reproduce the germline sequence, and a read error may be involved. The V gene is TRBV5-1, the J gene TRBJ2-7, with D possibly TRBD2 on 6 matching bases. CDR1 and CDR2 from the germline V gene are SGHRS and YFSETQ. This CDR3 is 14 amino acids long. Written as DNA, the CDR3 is TGTGCCAGCAGCTTAGATGGGGGGTCCTACGAGCAGTACTTC. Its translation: CASSLDGGSYEQYF.

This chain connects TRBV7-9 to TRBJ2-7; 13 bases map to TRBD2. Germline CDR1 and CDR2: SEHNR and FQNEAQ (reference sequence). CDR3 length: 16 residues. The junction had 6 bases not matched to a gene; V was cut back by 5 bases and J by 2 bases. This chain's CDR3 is CASSPVGLAGTYEQYF. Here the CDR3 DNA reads TGTGCCAGCAGCCCGGTGGGACTAGCGGGGACCTACGAGCAGTACTTC.

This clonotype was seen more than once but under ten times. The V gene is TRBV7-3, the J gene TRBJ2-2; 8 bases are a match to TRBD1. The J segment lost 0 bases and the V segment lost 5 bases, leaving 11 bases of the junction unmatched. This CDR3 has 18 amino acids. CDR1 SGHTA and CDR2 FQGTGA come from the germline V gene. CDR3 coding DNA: TGTGCCAGCAGCCCAGGATCGACAGGGGACGCGAACACCGGGGAGCTGTTTTTT. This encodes CASSPGSTGDANTGELFF.

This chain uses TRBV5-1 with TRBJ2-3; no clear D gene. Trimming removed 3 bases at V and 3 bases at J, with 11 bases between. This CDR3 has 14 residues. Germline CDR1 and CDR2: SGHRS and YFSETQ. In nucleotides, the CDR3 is TGCGCCAGCAGCTGGAGCGATCCAACAGATACGCAGTATTTT. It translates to CASSWSDPTDTQYF.

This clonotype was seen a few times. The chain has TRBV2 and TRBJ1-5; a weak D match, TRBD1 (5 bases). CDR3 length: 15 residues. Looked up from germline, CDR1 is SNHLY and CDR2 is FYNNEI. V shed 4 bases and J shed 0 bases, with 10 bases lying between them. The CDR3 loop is CASSGDVNSNQPQHF. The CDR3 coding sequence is TGTGCCAGCAGTGGGGACGTCAATAGCAATCAGCCCCAGCATTTT.

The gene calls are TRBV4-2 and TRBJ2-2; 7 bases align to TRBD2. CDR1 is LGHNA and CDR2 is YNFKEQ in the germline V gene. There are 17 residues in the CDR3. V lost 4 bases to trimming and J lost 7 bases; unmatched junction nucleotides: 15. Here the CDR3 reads CASSLRGESVVGGELFF. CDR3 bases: TGTGCCAGCAGCCTTCGGGGGGAGTCGGTCGTAGGCGGGGAGCTGTTTTTT.

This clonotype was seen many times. In nucleotides, the CDR3 is TGTGCCAGCAGCTTCGGGACTAGCGGGAGCTCCTACGAGCAGTACTTC. It specifies CASSFGTSGSSYEQYF. The chain combines TRBV14 with TRBJ2-7; TRBD2 agrees at 14 bases. The germline V gene has CDR1 SGHDN and CDR2 FVKESK. Trimming cost V 5 bases and J 0 bases; bases outside gene matches: 3. This CDR3 spans 16 amino acids.

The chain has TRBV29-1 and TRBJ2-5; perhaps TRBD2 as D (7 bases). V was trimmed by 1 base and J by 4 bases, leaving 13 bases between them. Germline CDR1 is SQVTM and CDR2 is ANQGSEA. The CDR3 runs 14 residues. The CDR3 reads CSVEARGAPETQYF. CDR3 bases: TGCAGCGTTGAAGCCCGGGGGGCCCCAGAGACCCAGTACTTC.

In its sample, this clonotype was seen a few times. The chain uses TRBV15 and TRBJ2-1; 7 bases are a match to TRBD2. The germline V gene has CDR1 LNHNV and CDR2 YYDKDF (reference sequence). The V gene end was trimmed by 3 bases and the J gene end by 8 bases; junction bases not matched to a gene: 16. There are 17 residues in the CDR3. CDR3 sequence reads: CATSRDLRLAGMDEQFF. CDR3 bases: TGTGCCACCAGCAGGGATCTCCGACTAGCAGGGATGGATGAGCAGTTCTTC. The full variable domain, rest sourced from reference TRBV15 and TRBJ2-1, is DAMVIQNPRYQVTQFGKPVTLSCSQTLNHNVMYWYQQKSSQAPKLLFHYYDKDFNNEADTPDNFQSRRPNTSFCFLDIRSPGLGDTAMYLCATSRDLRLAGMDEQFFGPGTRLTVL.

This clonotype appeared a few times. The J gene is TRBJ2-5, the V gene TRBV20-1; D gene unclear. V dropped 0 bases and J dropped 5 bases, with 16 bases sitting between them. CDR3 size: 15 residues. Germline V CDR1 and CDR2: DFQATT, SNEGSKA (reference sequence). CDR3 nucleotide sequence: TGCAGTGCTAGAGATATACTATTCTCCCCGGAGACCCAGTACTTC. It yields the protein CSARDILFSPETQYF.

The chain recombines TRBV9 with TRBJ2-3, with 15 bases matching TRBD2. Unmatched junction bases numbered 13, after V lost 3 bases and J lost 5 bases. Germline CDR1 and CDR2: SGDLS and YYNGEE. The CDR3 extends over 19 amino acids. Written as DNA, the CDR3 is TGTGCCAGCAGCGCCAAAGGACTAGCGGGGGGGCCGAGGTTAGATACGCAGTATTTT. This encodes CASSAKGLAGGPRLDTQYF.

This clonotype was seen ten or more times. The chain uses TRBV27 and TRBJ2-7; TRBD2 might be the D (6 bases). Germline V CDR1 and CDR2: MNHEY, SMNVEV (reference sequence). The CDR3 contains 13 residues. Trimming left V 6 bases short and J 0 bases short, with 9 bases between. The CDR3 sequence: CASSRGSSYEQYF. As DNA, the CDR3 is TGTGCCAGCAGCCGGGGGAGCTCCTACGAGCAGTACTTC.

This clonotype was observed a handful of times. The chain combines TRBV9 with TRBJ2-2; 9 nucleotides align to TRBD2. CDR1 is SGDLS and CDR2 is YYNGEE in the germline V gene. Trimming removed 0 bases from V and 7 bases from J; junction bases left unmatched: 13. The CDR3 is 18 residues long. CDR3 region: CASSVDSGGPPFGGELFF. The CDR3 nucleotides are TGTGCCAGCAGCGTAGATAGCGGGGGCCCCCCCTTCGGCGGGGAGCTGTTTTTT.

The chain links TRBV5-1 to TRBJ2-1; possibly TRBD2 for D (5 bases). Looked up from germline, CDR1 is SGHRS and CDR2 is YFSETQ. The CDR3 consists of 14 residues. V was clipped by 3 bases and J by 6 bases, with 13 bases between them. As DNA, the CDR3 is TGCGCCAGCAGCTCGCCCGAGGGTAGCAATGAGCAGTTCTTC. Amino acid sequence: CASSSPEGSNEQFF. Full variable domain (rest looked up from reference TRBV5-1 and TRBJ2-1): KAGVTQTPRYLIKTRGQQVTLSCSPISGHRSVSWYQQTPGQGLQFLFEYFSETQRNKGNFPGRFSGRQFSNSRSEMNVSTLELGDSALYLCASSSPEGSNEQFFGPGTRLTVL.

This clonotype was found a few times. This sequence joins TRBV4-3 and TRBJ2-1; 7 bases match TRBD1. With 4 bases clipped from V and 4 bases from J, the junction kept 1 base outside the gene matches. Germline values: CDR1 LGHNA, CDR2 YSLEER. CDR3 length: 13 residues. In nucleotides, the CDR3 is TGCGCCAGCAGCCGGGACAGATACAATGAGCAGTTCTTC. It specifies CASSRDRYNEQFF.

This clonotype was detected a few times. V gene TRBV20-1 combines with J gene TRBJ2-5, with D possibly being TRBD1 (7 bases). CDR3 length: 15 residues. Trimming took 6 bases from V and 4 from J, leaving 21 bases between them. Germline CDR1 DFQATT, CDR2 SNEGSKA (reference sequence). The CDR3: CSAGGPDRVGETQYF. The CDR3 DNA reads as TGCAGTGCCGGAGGGCCCGACAGGGTGGGAGAGACCCAGTACTTC.

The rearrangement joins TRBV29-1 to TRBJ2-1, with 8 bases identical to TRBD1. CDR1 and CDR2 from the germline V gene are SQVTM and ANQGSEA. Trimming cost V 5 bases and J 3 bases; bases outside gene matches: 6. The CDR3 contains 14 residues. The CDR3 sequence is CSVTGTGGYNEQFF. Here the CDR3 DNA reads TGCAGCGTTACCGGGACAGGAGGCTACAATGAGCAGTTCTTC.